The rows below give T cell receptor beta chains drawn from one sample of a study of blood T cell repertoires in COVID-19. Clones were sequenced by immunoSEQ multiplex PCR, and TCRdb holds only the in-frame ones, with some missing. The data show some 120,000 clones, with just under 85% seen just once and 16% held by the top ten. Sequences were obtained from peripheral blood. The receptors come from a woman in her 50s with acute or convalescent COVID-19. Each CDR3 is given with its conserved first and last residue. Fields, in order: D gene, V gene, J gene, clone size, CDR3 DNA, CDR3 protein. D genes are given only for firm matches. Rows give clone size only sometimes, using once, few, many, or a class for an expanded clone.

TRBD1,TRBV9,TRBJ1-2,NA,TGTGCCAGCAGCGCCTCGGACAGGCACTATGGCTACACCTTC,CASSASDRHYGYTF
NA,TRBV29-1,TRBJ2-1,NA,TGCAGCGTTGAAGGCGGAAAAAGCTCCTACAATGAGCAGTTCTTC,CSVEGGKSSYNEQFF
TRBD1,TRBV16,TRBJ1-6,NA,TGTGCCAGCAGCCAATCGACAGGGCAATTCGATAATTCACCCCTCCACTTT,CASSQSTGQFDNSPLHF
NA,TRBV19,TRBJ2-2,NA,TGTGCCAGTAGTACTCAGGGTACCGGGGAGCTGTTTTTT,CASSTQGTGELFF
TRBD2,TRBV11-2,TRBJ2-7,NA,TGTGCCAGCAGCTTAGAAGGTCTAGCGGGCGGCTACGAGCAGTACTTC,CASSLEGLAGGYEQYF
NA,TRBV29-1,TRBJ2-3,once,TGCAGCGTTGAAGGCGCAGATACGCAGTATTTT,CSVEGADTQYF
NA,TRBV6-5,TRBJ1-5,NA,TGTGCCAGCAGTAGGGACCAGGGGTCGCATCAGCCCCAGCATTTT,CASSRDQGSHQPQHF
TRBD1,TRBV2,TRBJ2-5,NA,TGTGCCAGCAGTCTAGCGACAGGGGCTGGGGAGACCCAGTACTTC,CASSLATGAGETQYF
NA,TRBV9,TRBJ1-6,NA,TGTGCCAGCAGCGTAACCCAGGGGTCTAATTCACCCCTCCACTTT,CASSVTQGSNSPLHF
TRBD2,TRBV10-3,TRBJ2-1,NA,TGTGCCATCAGTGCGGATGCGGGGGGGAACAATGAGCAGTTCTTC,CAISADAGGNNEQFF
TRBD1,TRBV24-1,TRBJ1-1,few,TGTGCCACCAGTGACCCGACAGGGTCGTACACTGAAGCTTTCTTT,CATSDPTGSYTEAFF